These T cell receptor beta chains were read from a single sample in a study of blood T cells in healthy people across ages. TCRdb reprocessed the 5' RACE reads via MiXCR and lists one record per CDR3 protein. The table lists some 640,000 distinct CDR3 sequences, around 49% of them singletons. The sequencing sample was made of blood. Receptors were obtained from a woman aged 55-70 years in good health. CDR3s include the opening cysteine and the closing phenylalanine or tryptophan. The D gene is left open where the match is weak. Some rows mark clone size as missing; the rest say once, few, many or name a class of expanded clone.

>few|TRBJ1-4|NA|TRBV27
CASSFWAGNEKLFF
TGTGCCAGCAGTTTTTGGGCAGGGAATGAAAAACTGTTTTTT
>few|TRBJ1-1|NA|TRBV3-1
CASSHDSRRNTEAFF
TGTGCCAGCAGCCACGACAGCCGGAGAAACACTGAAGCTTTCTTT
>NA|TRBJ2-7|TRBD2|TRBV24-1
CATSDPASGTYNEQYF
TGTGCCACCAGTGACCCAGCTAGCGGGACCTACAATGAGCAGTACTTC
>NA|TRBJ2-1|TRBD2|TRBV9
CASTRGGSSYNEQFF
TGTGCCAGCACACGGGGCGGGAGCTCCTACAATGAGCAGTTCTTC
>NA|TRBJ1-2|NA|TRBV5-5
CASSLFGRDVYGYTF
TGTGCCAGCAGCTTGTTTGGACGGGACGTGTATGGCTACACCTTC
>NA|TRBJ2-7|TRBD2|TRBV20-1
CSARRGSGTLSYEQYF
TGCAGTGCCAGGAGGGGTAGCGGGACCCTCTCCTACGAGCAGTACTTC
>NA|TRBJ2-7|NA|TRBV5-1
CASSLEVGSYNEQYF
TGCGCCAGCAGCTTGGAGGTAGGGTCCTACAATGAGCAGTACTTC
>few|TRBJ2-5|TRBD2|TRBV6-2/TRBV6-3
CASSYAGALSETQYF
TGTGCCAGCAGTTACGCGGGAGCCCTAAGTGAGACCCAGTACTTC
>once|TRBJ2-7|NA|TRBV10-3
CAISSGDRVLSYEQYF
TGTGCCATCAGCTCGGGAGACAGGGTTCTGTCCTACGAGCAGTACTTC
>few|TRBJ2-1|TRBD2|TRBV20-1
CSARDRGGAYNEQFF
TGCAGTGCTAGAGATCGGGGGGGCGCCTACAATGAGCAGTTCTTC